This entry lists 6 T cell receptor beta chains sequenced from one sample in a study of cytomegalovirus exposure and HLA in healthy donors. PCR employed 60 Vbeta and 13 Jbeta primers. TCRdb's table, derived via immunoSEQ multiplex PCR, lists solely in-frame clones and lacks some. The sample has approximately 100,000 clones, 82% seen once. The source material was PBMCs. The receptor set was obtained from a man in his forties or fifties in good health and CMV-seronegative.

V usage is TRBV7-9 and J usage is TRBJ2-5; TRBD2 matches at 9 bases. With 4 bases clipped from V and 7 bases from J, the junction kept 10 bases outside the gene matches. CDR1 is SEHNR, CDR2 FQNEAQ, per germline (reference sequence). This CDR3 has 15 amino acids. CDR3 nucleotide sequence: TGTGCCAGCAGCTCCACTAGCGGGCGAGCCGGGACCCAGTACTTC. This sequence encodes CASSSTSGRAGTQYF.

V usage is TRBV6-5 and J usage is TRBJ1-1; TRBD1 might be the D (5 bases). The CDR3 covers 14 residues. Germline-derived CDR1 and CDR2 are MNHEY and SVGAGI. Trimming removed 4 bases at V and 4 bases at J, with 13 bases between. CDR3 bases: TGTGCCAGCAGTTGGGGGAGGGAGGGCACTGAAGCTTTCTTT. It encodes CASSWGREGTEAFF.

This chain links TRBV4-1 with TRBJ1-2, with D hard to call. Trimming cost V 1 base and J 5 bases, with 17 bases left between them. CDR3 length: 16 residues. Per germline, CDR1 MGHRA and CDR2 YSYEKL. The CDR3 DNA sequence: TGCGCCAGCAGCCAAGGGTCTCGGAGGGAGGATTATGGCTACACCTTC. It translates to CASSQGSRREDYGYTF.

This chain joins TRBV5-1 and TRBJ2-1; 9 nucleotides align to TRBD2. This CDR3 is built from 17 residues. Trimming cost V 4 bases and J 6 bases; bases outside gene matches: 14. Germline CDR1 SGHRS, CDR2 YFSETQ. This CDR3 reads CASSLRGVAGASNEQFF. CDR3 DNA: TGCGCCAGCAGCCTCAGAGGGGTAGCGGGGGCCTCCAATGAGCAGTTCTTC.

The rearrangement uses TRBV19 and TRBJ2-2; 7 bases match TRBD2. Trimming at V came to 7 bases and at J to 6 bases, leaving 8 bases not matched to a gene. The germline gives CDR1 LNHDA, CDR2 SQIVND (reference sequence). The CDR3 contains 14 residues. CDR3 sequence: CASMMAGRAGELFF. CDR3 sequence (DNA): TGTGCCAGTATGATGGCAGGGAGGGCCGGGGAGCTGTTTTTT.

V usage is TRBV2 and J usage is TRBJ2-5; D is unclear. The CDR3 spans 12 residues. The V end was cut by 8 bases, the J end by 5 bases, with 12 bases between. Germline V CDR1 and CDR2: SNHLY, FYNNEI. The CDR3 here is CASAFNGETQYF. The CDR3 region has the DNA TGTGCCAGCGCCTTTAACGGGGAGACCCAGTACTTC.